Below are 20 T cell receptor beta chains sequenced from a single sample in a study of shared clonotypes between healthy human individuals. Data came from immunoSEQ multiplex PCR; TCRdb stores just in-frame clones and leaves some out. The sample yields under 2,000,000 clones, approximately 94% seen once. The naive CD8 population came from CD45RO-negative cells selected for CCR7, without terminally differentiated effector memory CD45RA+ cells. The sequenced sample consisted of naive CD8+ T cells sorted from blood. All receptors derive from a man aged 18 to 29 in good health.

The chain recombines TRBV27 with TRBJ2-1, with no clear D. V was pared by 2 bases and J by 4 bases, with 15 bases between. CDR3 size: 16 residues. Germline V gene lookup returns CDR1 MNHEY and CDR2 SMNVEV (reference sequence). The CDR3 DNA follows: TGTGCCAGCAGTTTACTAGGACCCGCCCAATACAATGAGCAGTTCTTC. It specifies CASSLLGPAQYNEQFF.

The chain couples TRBV7-9 to TRBJ1-6; the match to TRBD1 covers 7 bases. Germline V gives CDR1 SEHNR, CDR2 FQNEAQ (reference sequence). The CDR3 is 15 amino acids. The trim removed 5 bases at V and 8 bases at J, leaving 9 bases unmatched. CDR3 loop: CASSTAGGGDSPLHF. The CDR3 coding sequence is TGTGCCAGCAGCACCGCAGGGGGTGGTGATTCACCCCTCCACTTT.

In the case of this clone: The sample holds other DNA sequences that translate to the same CDR3. The rearrangement uses TRBV11-2 and TRBJ2-5; 8 positions match TRBD2. J was trimmed by 5 bases and V by 1 base; bases with no gene match: 6. Per the germline V gene, CDR1 is SGHAT and CDR2 is FQNNGV. This CDR3 is 15 amino acids long. The CDR3 nucleotides are TGTGCCAGCAGCTTAGTCGGGGGGGCCGGCGAGACCCAGTACTTC. It is translated as CASSLVGGAGETQYF.

The gene calls are TRBV4-3 and TRBJ2-1, with 9 bases aligning to TRBD1. Looked up from germline, CDR1 is LGHNA and CDR2 is YSLEER. This CDR3 spans 16 amino acids. V lost 1 base, J lost 6 bases, and 7 bases stayed unmatched. The DNA for the CDR3 is TGCGCCAGCAGCCAAGTGGTCGGGACAGGGATCAATGAGCAGTTCTTC. Translated: CASSQVVGTGINEQFF.

This rearrangement joins TRBV6-6 to TRBJ1-2, with 9 positions matching TRBD1. The CDR3 runs to 15 residues. V lost 7 bases to trimming and J lost 4 bases; unmatched junction nucleotides: 10. CDR1 is MNHNY and CDR2 is SVGAGI in the germline V gene (reference sequence). In nucleotides, the CDR3 is TGTGCCAGCATCGACCCGGGACAGGGTGGCTATGGCTACACCTTC. Translation: CASIDPGQGGYGYTF.

V usage is TRBV28 and J usage is TRBJ2-2; weak D call: TRBD2 (5 bases). The CDR3 sequence is 14 residues long. Trimming left V 2 bases short and J 6 bases short, with 10 bases between. The germline V gene encodes CDR1 MDHEN and CDR2 SYDVKM. CDR3 nucleotide sequence: TGTGCCAGCAGTTTACTCTCGGGGTCCGGGGAGCTGTTTTTT. Its protein product is CASSLLSGSGELFF.

The J gene is TRBJ2-1, the V gene TRBV5-1; D gene unclear. CDR3 length equals 16 residues. The germline CDR1 and CDR2 sequences are SGHRS and YFSETQ. V was shortened by 0 bases and J by 3 bases, with 13 bases between the two germline ends. CDR3 region: CASSLGGTVYYNEQFF. CDR3 sequence (DNA): TGCGCCAGCAGCTTGGGAGGAACGGTATACTACAATGAGCAGTTCTTC.

V and J are TRBV27 and TRBJ2-1; 8 positions agree with TRBD1. This CDR3 is built from 14 residues. Germline V gives CDR1 MNHEY, CDR2 SMNVEV (reference sequence). The V segment lost 4 bases and the J segment 2 bases; nucleotides outside the gene matches: 1. The CDR3 sequence is CASSWGQAYNEQFF. The DNA for the CDR3 is TGTGCCAGCAGTTGGGGACAGGCCTACAATGAGCAGTTCTTC.

The chain has TRBV5-1 and TRBJ2-7, with 8 bases that match TRBD1. Germline values: CDR1 SGHRS, CDR2 YFSETQ. V lost 0 bases and J lost 5; bases outside the gene matches: 10. The CDR3 length is 16 residues. CDR3 sequence: CASSLASRTGLDEQYF. CDR3 sequence (DNA): TGCGCCAGCAGCTTGGCCTCAAGGACAGGGCTCGACGAGCAGTACTTC.

CDR3: CASSLFYRGGDEQYF. The CDR3 DNA is TGTGCCAGCAGCTTATTTTACAGGGGTGGGGACGAGCAGTACTTC. The chain combines TRBV5-4 with TRBJ2-7; 7 nucleotides align to TRBD1. CDR3 size: 15 residues. J lost 5 bases, V lost 2 bases, and 10 bases had no gene match. Germline V gives CDR1 SGHNT, CDR2 YYREEE (reference sequence).

The chain recombines TRBV4-3 with TRBJ2-7; D uncertain. Trimming left V 0 bases short and J 2 bases short, with 11 bases between. The CDR3 sequence is 15 residues long. From germline, CDR1 is LGHNA and CDR2 YSLEER. Here the CDR3 DNA reads TGCGCCAGCAGCCAAGATCCGGGCACAGCCTACGAGCAGTACTTC. It specifies CASSQDPGTAYEQYF.

The chain links TRBV7-9 to TRBJ2-5; 13 nucleotides match TRBD2. The V gene end was trimmed by 5 bases and the J gene end by 4 bases; junction bases not matched to a gene: 13. Germline assignment: CDR1 SEHNR and CDR2 FQNEAQ (reference sequence). The CDR3 runs to 18 residues. The CDR3 protein is CASSIGLAGAFHTETQYF. As DNA, the CDR3 is TGTGCCAGCAGCATTGGACTAGCGGGAGCTTTTCATACAGAGACCCAGTACTTC. Based on the CDR3 plus reference TRBV7-9 and TRBJ2-5, the full variable domain is DTGVSQNPRHKITKRGQNVTFRCDPISEHNRLYWYRQTLGQGPEFLTYFQNEAQLEKSRLLSDRFSAERPKGSFSTLEIQRTEQGDSAMYLCASSIGLAGAFHTETQYFGPGTRLLVL.

The genes are TRBV6-6 and TRBJ2-7, with TRBD1 identical over 9 bases. After removal of 10 bases from V and 5 bases from J, the junction contained 12 bases not matched to a gene. Germline V lookup: CDR1 MNHNY, CDR2 SVGAGI (reference sequence). The CDR3 extends over 14 amino acids. CDR3 sequence reads: CATFPGTGINEQYF. In DNA form, the CDR3 reads TGTGCCACCTTCCCCGGGACAGGGATCAACGAGCAGTACTTC.

The rearrangement uses TRBV7-6 and TRBJ2-7; 7 nucleotides align to TRBD1. The CDR3 spans 14 residues. Germline values: CDR1 SGHVS, CDR2 FNYEAQ. J gave up 7 bases and V 1 base, and 7 bases lay outside the gene matches. The CDR3 region has the DNA TGTGCCAGCAGCTTAGGACAGGGCGTGATGGAGCAGTACTTC. Protein sequence: CASSLGQGVMEQYF.

As to this clone: At the DNA level, this CDR3 is encoded by other sequences in the same sample as well. The chain has TRBV9 and TRBJ2-7; maybe TRBD1 (8 bases). CDR3 length: 14 residues. CDR1 and CDR2 (germline): SGDLS, YYNGEE. The ends were cut back, 3 bases at V and 4 bases at J, with 14 bases in the middle. The CDR3 DNA reads TGTGCCAGCAGCGCCGGACAGGGAGGGTACGAGCAGTACTTC. Residues: CASSAGQGGYEQYF. The full variable domain, rest sourced from reference TRBV9 and TRBJ2-7, is DSGVTQTPKHLITATGQRVTLRCSPRSGDLSVYWYQQSLDQGLQFLIQYYNGEERAKGNILERFSAQQFPDLHSELNLSSLELGDSALYFCASSAGQGGYEQYFGPGTRLTVT.

The J gene is TRBJ2-5, the V gene TRBV5-1; 9 bases line up with TRBD1. The CDR3 has 15 residues. V dropped 3 bases and J dropped 5; count of bases not matched to a gene: 8. Germline V CDR1 and CDR2: SGHRS, YFSETQ. The CDR3 is CASSYGQGKLETQYF. The CDR3 nucleotides read TGCGCCAGCAGCTACGGACAGGGGAAATTGGAGACCCAGTACTTC.

This rearrangement joins TRBV27 to TRBJ1-1; D gene ambiguous. The CDR3 has 14 residues. With 4 bases removed from V and 5 bases from J, the gap between germline ends came to 14 bases. Germline CDR1 and CDR2: MNHEY and SMNVEV (reference sequence). The DNA of the CDR3 is TGTGCCAGCAGTTGGTCCGGGGTGGGAACTGAAGCTTTCTTT. As protein: CASSWSGVGTEAFF.

The chain links TRBV4-1 to TRBJ2-5, with 8 bases matching TRBD1. This CDR3 contains 14 residues. With 0 bases clipped from V and 3 bases from J, the junction kept 0 bases outside the gene matches. Germline V gives CDR1 MGHRA, CDR2 YSYEKL. The CDR3 DNA is TGCGCCAGCAGCCAAGAGACAGGGGAAGAGACCCAGTACTTC. It is translated as CASSQETGEETQYF.

This chain connects TRBV19 to TRBJ2-6, with D possibly being TRBD2 (5 bases). The CDR3 spans 17 residues. Germline V CDR1 and CDR2: LNHDA, SQIVND (reference sequence). V was cut by 7 bases and J by 2 bases, with 18 bases left in between. The CDR3: CASTEPLWGAGANVLTF. The CDR3 bases are TGTGCCAGTACCGAACCCCTTTGGGGAGCTGGGGCCAACGTCCTGACTTTC. Supplemented by reference TRBV19 and TRBJ2-6, the full variable domain reads DGGITQSPKYLFRKEGQNVTLSCEQNLNHDAMYWYRQDPGQGLRLIYYSQIVNDFQKGDIAEGYSVSREKKESFPLTVTSAQKNPTAFYLCASTEPLWGAGANVLTFGAGSRLTVL.

The chain links TRBV19 to TRBJ2-2; D tentatively fits TRBD1 or TRBD2 (6 bases each). The germline V gene has CDR1 LNHDA and CDR2 SQIVND (reference sequence). Trimming cost V 3 bases and J 3 bases, with 20 bases left between them. The CDR3 consists of 18 residues. In DNA form, the CDR3 reads TGTGCCAGTAGTATGGGCCCGATGACAGGAGGGTACACCGGGGAGCTGTTTTTT. Translated, it gives CASSMGPMTGGYTGELFF. Full variable domain (remainder filled in from reference TRBV19 and TRBJ2-2): DGGITQSPKYLFRKEGQNVTLSCEQNLNHDAMYWYRQDPGQGLRLIYYSQIVNDFQKGDIAEGYSVSREKKESFPLTVTSAQKNPTAFYLCASSMGPMTGGYTGELFFGEGSRLTVL.